A selection of T cell receptor beta chains follows, all from one sample in a study of shared clonotypes between healthy human individuals. Clones were sequenced by immunoSEQ multiplex PCR, and TCRdb holds only the in-frame ones, with some missing. The sample yields approximately 740,000 clones, about 92% seen once. Material: naive CD8+ T cells sorted from blood. These receptors all stem from a man younger than 45 in good health. Each CDR3 is given with its conserved first and last residue. D genes are given only for firm matches. Size values are once, few and many counts, or a class for expanded clones, and some rows have none.

>-|TRBV7-9|TRBJ2-5|-
CASSFPDREPSGGETQYF
TGTGCCAGCAGCTTTCCCGATCGGGAGCCCTCAGGTGGAGAGACCCAGTACTTC
>-|TRBV27|TRBJ2-5|-
CASSPLAQQETQYF
TGTGCCAGCAGTCCTCTGGCTCAACAAGAGACCCAGTACTTC
>-|TRBV27|TRBJ1-1|-
CASSLLANTEAFF
TGTGCCAGCAGTTTACTGGCGAACACTGAAGCTTTCTTT
>TRBD1|TRBV27|TRBJ1-4|-
CASSQDPTGLNEKLFF
TGTGCCAGCAGTCAAGACCCGACAGGGTTAAATGAAAAACTGTTTTTT
>-|TRBV7-2|TRBJ2-5|once
CASSLVGGSQETQYF
TGTGCCAGCAGCCTGGTGGGCGGCAGTCAAGAGACCCAGTACTTC
>TRBD1|TRBV29-1|TRBJ2-7|-
CSVVEQGAGGSEQYF
TGCAGCGTGGTTGAGCAGGGGGCAGGAGGCTCCGAGCAGTACTTC
>-|TRBV19|TRBJ2-1|-
CASSGGLSYYNEQFF
TGTGCCAGTAGTGGGGGACTCTCTTACTACAATGAGCAGTTCTTC
>-|TRBV7-9|TRBJ2-5|-
CASSLGSGTQYF
TGTGCCAGCAGCTTAGGATCTGGGACCCAGTACTTC
>TRBD1|TRBV7-6|TRBJ2-1|-
CASSLEGYGTGVNEQFF
TGTGCCAGCAGCTTAGAGGGGTACGGGACAGGGGTCAATGAGCAGTTCTTC
>TRBD2|TRBV11-2|TRBJ2-1|-
CASSLVSGNYNEQFF
TGTGCCAGCAGCTTAGTTAGCGGGAATTACAATGAGCAGTTCTTC
>TRBD2|TRBV10-3|TRBJ2-1|-
CAISESGRGSPHEQFF
TGTGCCATCAGTGAGTCCGGGCGCGGGAGTCCCCATGAGCAGTTCTTC
>TRBD1|TRBV7-6|TRBJ2-2|-
CASSQGQGVPGELFF
TGTGCCAGCAGCCAGGGACAGGGGGTCCCCGGGGAGCTGTTTTTT
>TRBD1|TRBV28|TRBJ2-3|once
CASSRDSSTDTQYF
TGTGCCAGCAGTAGGGACAGTAGCACAGATACGCAGTATTTT
>-|TRBV7-9|TRBJ1-3|-
CASSLVGPTAGNTIYF
TGTGCCAGCAGCTTAGTGGGCCCGACCGCAGGAAACACCATATATTTT
>TRBD1|TRBV9|TRBJ2-4|-
CASSPTGGKAKNIQYF
TGTGCCAGCAGCCCGACAGGGGGGAAAGCCAAAAACATTCAGTACTTC
>-|TRBV13|TRBJ2-1|-
CASSLLAGNSYNEQFF
TGTGCCAGCAGCTTATTGGCGGGAAACTCCTACAATGAGCAGTTCTTC
>TRBD2|TRBV7-8|TRBJ2-1|once
CASSPLAGLSSYNEQFF
TGTGCCAGCAGCCCCCTAGCGGGACTGAGCTCCTACAATGAGCAGTTCTTC